Presented here are 9 T cell receptor beta chains from one specimen sequenced in a study of CD8+CD57+ T cells in acquired aplastic anemia. According to the study, genomic DNA was the template for TCR beta VDJ and CDR3 profiling. TCRdb re-analysed the reads in MiXCR, keeping a single row per CDR3 protein. Among about 150,000 distinct CDR3 sequences listed, around two fifths were seen once. The specimen sequenced was sorted CD4+, CD8+, or CD8+CD57+ T cells (not recorded which) from PBMCs. The receptors derive from a human donor in good health, serving as a control.

The rearrangement joins TRBV10-3 to TRBJ2-1; D remains ambiguous. The CDR3 sequence is 14 residues long. Germline loops: CDR1 ENHRY, CDR2 SYGVKD. Trimming removed 3 bases from V and 10 bases from J, with 16 bases in between. The CDR3 DNA follows: TGTGCCATCAGTGATAGAGTGGATTCCGGAGAGCAGTTCTTC. Its protein product is CAISDRVDSGEQFF.

The sample holds one count of this clonotype. The CDR3: CASSWGQSNSPLHF. The CDR3 DNA sequence: TGTGCCAGCAGTTGGGGACAGAGTAATTCACCCCTCCACTTT. This chain connects TRBV12-3 or TRBV12-4 to TRBJ1-6, with 7 positions matching TRBD1. V lost 4 bases and J lost 6; bases outside the gene matches: 3. The CDR3 has 14 residues.

This sequence joins TRBV15 and TRBJ1-2; D possibly corresponds to TRBD1 (6 bases). The CDR3 is 14 amino acids. Trimming removed 2 bases from V and 5 bases from J, with 12 bases in between. Germline V lookup: CDR1 LNHNV, CDR2 YYDKDF (reference sequence). CDR3 region: CATSRPGQHYGYTF. In nucleotides, the CDR3 is TGTGCCACCAGCAGACCAGGACAGCATTATGGCTACACCTTC. The full variable domain, its missing parts supplied by reference TRBV15 and TRBJ1-2, is DAMVIQNPRYQVTQFGKPVTLSCSQTLNHNVMYWYQQKSSQAPKLLFHYYDKDFNNEADTPDNFQSRRPNTSFCFLDIRSPGLGDTAMYLCATSRPGQHYGYTFGSGTRLTVV.

A few counts support this clonotype. The chain couples TRBV20-1 to TRBJ1-1, with D uncertain. The CDR3 covers 13 residues. The V end was cut by 3 bases, the J end by 0 bases, with 8 bases between. Germline loops: CDR1 DFQATT, CDR2 SNEGSKA (reference sequence). The CDR3 sequence: CSARAQMNTEAFF. In DNA, the CDR3 is TGCAGTGCTAGGGCACAGATGAACACTGAAGCTTTCTTT.

This clonotype came up a few times. The V gene is TRBV5-6, the J gene TRBJ1-1; D gene unclear. The CDR3 spans 13 residues. Trimming stripped 0 bases from V and 2 bases from J, with 5 bases between. Germline loops: CDR1 SGHDT, CDR2 YYEEEE. The CDR3 loop reads CASSLAYNTEAFF. The CDR3 DNA is TGTGCCAGCAGCTTGGCCTACAACACTGAAGCTTTCTTT.

The rearrangement uses TRBV7-2 and TRBJ1-4; 9 bases fit TRBD1. J lost 8 bases, V lost 5 bases, and 9 bases had no gene match. Looked up from germline, CDR1 is SGHTA and CDR2 is FQGNSA. The CDR3 has 15 amino acids. As DNA, the CDR3 is TGTGCCAGCAGCAACAACAGGGGGCAGGGGGAAAAACTGTTTTTT. The encoded protein is CASSNNRGQGEKLFF.

For this clonotype: Since the CDR3 does not end with the conserved phenylalanine or tryptophan, this likely comes from a read error. The chain couples TRBV4-1 to TRBJ2-4; D is ambiguous. V was clipped by 0 bases and J by 7 bases, with 16 bases between them. This CDR3 contains 16 residues. Per germline, CDR1 MGHRA and CDR2 YSYEKL. The CDR3 spells CASSQDASGWVNIQYS. For the CDR3, the DNA is TGCGCCAGCAGCCAAGATGCCTCTGGGTGGGTTAACATTCAGTACTCC.

The chain employs TRBV29-1 and TRBJ2-1; 10 bases match TRBD1. Germline assignment: CDR1 SQVTM and CDR2 ANQGSEA. The CDR3 extends over 16 amino acids. After removal of 4 bases from V and 9 bases from J, the junction contained 15 bases not matched to a gene. In DNA, the CDR3 is TGCAGCGTTGCCAGTTTGACAGGGGGCGAGTCCGCTGAGCAGTTCTTC. Protein sequence: CSVASLTGGESAEQFF.

As concerns this clonotype: A much larger clone lies one base from this, so it may be a read error. CDR3 in amino acids: CARSQLAGFPGDTQYF. The DNA for the CDR3 is TGTGCCCGCAGCCAACTAGCGGGATTCCCTGGGGATACGCAGTATTTT. The chain joins TRBV3-1 to TRBJ2-3; 10 nucleotides align to TRBD2. The CDR3 contains 16 residues. Germline V lookup: CDR1 LGHDT, CDR2 YNNKEL (reference sequence).